This TCR beta chain came from a study of cytotoxic CD8 clonotypes in ibrutinib-treated CLL. Study-wide background: Response samples were taken after a median of around 11 months on treatment, range 6 to 36.

A remark on this clone: Its target is unknown.

TCR beta libraries used roughly 1.8 micrograms of DNA from cryopreserved PBMCs. General study results and limits: Timing of sampling differed between sustained-remission and progressing patients. While tracking circulating CD8+ T-cell counts, baseline clonality exceeded that of age-matched healthy donors.

Trimming removed 5 bases from V and 0 bases from J, with 13 bases in between. Germline V gene sequence: CDR1 LGHNT, CDR2 FRNRAP. This CDR3 region has 15 residues. TCRdb's table, derived via immunoSEQ multiplex PCR, lists solely in-frame clones and lacks some. The data show roughly 76,000 clones, around 80% seen once. The specimen comprised PBMCs, sampled at disease progression, from a patient treated with ibrutinib. The TCR comes from a human donor with chronic lymphocytic leukemia. This chain links TRBV12-5 with TRBJ1-1, with a tentative D call TRBD1 (6 bases). The CDR3 DNA reads TGTGCTAGTGGTACCCATGGGGGCATGAACACTGAAGCTTTCTTT. Protein sequence: CASGTHGGMNTEAFF.